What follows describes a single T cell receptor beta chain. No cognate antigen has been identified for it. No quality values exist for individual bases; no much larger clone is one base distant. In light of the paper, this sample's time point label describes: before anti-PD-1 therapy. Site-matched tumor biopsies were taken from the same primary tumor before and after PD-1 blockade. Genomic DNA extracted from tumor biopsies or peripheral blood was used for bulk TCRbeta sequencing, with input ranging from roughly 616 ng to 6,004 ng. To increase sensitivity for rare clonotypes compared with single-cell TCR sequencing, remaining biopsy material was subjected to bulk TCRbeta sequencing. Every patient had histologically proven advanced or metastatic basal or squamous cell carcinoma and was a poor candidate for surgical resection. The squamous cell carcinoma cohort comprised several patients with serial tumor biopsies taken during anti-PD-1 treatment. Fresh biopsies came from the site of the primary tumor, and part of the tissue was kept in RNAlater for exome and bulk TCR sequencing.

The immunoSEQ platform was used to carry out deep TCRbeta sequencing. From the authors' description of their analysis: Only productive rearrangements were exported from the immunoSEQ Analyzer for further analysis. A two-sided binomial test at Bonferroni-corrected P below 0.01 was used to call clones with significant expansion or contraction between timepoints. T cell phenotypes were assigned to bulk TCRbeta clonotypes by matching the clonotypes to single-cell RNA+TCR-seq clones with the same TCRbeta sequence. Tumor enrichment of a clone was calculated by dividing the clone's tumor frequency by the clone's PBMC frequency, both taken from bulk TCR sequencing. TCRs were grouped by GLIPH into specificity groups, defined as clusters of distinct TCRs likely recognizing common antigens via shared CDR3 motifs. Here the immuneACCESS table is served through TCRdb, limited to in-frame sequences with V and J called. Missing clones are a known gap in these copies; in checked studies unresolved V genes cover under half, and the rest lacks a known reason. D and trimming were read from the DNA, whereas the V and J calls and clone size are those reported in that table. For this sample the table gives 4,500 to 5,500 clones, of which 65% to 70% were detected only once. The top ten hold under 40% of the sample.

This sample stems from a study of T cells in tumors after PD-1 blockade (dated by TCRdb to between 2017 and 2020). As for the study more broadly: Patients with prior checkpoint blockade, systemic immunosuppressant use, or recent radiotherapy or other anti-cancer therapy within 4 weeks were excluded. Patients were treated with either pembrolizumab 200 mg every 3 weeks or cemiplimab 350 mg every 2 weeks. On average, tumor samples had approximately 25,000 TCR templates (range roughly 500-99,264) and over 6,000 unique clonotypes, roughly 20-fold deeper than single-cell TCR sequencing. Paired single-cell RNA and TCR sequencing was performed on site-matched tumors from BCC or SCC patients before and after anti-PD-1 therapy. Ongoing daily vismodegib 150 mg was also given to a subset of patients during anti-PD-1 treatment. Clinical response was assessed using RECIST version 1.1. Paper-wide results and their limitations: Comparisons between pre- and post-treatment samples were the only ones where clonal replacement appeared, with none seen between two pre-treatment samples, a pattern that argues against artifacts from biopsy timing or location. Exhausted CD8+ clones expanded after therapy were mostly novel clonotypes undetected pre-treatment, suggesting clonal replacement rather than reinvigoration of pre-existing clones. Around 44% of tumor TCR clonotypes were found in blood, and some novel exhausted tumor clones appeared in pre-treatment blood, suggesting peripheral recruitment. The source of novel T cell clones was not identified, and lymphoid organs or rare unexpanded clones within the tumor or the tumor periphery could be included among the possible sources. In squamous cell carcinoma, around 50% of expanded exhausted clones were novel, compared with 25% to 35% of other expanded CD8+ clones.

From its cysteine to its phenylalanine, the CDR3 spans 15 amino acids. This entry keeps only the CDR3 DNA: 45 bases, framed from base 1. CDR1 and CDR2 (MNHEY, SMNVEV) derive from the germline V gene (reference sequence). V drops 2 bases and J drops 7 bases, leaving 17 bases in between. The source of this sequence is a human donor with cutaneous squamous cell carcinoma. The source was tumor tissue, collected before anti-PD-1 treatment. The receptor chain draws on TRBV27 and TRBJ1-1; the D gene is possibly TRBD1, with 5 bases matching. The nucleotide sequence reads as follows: TGTGCCAGCAGTTTAGGGGAAATGGGACGGTATGAAGCTTTCTTT. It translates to CASSLGEMGRYEAFF.